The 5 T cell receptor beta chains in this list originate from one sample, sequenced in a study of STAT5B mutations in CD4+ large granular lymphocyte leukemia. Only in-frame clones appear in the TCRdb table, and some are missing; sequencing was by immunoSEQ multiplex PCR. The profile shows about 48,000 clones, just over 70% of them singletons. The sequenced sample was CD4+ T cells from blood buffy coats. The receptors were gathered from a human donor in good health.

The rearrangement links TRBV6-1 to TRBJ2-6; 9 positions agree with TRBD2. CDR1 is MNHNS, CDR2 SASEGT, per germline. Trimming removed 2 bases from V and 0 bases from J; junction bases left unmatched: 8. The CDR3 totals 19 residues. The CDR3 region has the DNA TGTGCCAGCAGTGAATTGGCGGGGGGGCCCGGCTCTGGGGCCAACGTCCTGACTTTC. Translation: CASSELAGGPGSGANVLTF.

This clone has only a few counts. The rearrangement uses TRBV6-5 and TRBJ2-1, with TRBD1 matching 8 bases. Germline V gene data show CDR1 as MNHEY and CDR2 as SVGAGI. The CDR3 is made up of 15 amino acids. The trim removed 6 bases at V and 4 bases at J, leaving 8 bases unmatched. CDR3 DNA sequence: TGTGCCAGCAGGGCCGACAGGGGTATGTACAATGAGCAGTTCTTC. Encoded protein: CASRADRGMYNEQFF.

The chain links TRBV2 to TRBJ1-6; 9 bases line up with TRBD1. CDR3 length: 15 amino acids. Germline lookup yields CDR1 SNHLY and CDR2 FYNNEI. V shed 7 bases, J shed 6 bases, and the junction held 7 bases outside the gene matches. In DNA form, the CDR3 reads TGTGCCAGCAAAATACAGGGGGCGTCTAATTCACCCCTCCACTTT. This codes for CASKIQGASNSPLHF.

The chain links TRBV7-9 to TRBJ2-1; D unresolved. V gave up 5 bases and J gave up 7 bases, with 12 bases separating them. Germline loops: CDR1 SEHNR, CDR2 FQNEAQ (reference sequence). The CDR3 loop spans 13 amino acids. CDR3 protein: CASSVRPLNEQFF. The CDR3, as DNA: TGTGCCAGCAGCGTCCGCCCACTGAATGAGCAGTTCTTC.

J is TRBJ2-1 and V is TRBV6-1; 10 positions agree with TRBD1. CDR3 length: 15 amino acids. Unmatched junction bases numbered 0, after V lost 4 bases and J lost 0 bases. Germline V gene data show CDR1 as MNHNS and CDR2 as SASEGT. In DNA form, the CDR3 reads TGTGCCAGCAGTGGGGACAGGGGCTCCTACAATGAGCAGTTCTTC. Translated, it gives CASSGDRGSYNEQFF.